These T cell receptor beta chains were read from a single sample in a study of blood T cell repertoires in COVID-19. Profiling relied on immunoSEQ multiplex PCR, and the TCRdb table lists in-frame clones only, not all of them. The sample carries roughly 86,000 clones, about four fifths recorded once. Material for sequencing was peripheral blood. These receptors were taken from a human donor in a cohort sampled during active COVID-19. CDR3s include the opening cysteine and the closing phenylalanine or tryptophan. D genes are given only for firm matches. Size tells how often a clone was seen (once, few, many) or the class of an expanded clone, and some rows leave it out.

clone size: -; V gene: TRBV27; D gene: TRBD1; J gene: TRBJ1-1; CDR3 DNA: TGTGCCAGCAGGGGGCCGAGACAGGGGGCTGGTGCTGAAGCTTTCTTT; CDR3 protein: CASRGPRQGAGAEAFF
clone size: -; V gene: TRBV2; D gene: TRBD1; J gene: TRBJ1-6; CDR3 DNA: TGTGCCAGCAGGGGACAGAGTAATTCACCCCTCCACTTT; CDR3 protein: CASRGQSNSPLHF
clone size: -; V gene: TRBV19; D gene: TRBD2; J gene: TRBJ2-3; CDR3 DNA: TGTGCCCGTCCGGATCAGCGGGGGCCCACAGATACGCAGTATTTT; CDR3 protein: CARPDQRGPTDTQYF
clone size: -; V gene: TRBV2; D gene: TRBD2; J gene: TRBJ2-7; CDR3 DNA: TGTGCCAGCAGCACTCCGGGGGGGCACTCCTACGAGCAGTACTTC; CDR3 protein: CASSTPGGHSYEQYF
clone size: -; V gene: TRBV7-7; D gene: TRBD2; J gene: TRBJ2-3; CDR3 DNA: TGTGCTAGCAGCTTAGCTAGCGGGGGGGGAGCAGATACGCAGTATTTT; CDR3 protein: CASSLASGGGADTQYF
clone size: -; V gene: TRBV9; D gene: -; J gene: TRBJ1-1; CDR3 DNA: TGTGCCAGCAGCGTAGTGAGTAGTTTCGAAGCTTTCTTT; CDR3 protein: CASSVVSSFEAFF
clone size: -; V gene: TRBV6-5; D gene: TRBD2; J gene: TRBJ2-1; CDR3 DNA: TGTGCCAGCAGTTCCATAAGGGCGGGGGGGTCCATTGAGCAGTTCTTC; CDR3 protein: CASSSIRAGGSIEQFF
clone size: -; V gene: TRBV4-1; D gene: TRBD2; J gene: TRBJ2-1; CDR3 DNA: TGCGCCAGCAGCCAATACCCTAGCGGCTCCTACAATGAGCAGTTCTTC; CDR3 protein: CASSQYPSGSYNEQFF
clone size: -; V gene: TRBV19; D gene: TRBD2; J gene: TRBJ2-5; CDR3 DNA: TGTGCCAGTAGTAAGGCTAGCGGGGGGAAAGAGACCCAGTACTTC; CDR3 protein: CASSKASGGKETQYF
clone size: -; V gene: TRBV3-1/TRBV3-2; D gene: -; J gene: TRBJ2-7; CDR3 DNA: TGTGCCAGCAGCCAGGGCACTTATTCCTACGAGCAGTACTTC; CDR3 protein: CASSQGTYSYEQYF
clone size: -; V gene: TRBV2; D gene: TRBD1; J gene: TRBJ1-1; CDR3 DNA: TGTGCCAGCAGACAAACTACCTCAGGGGGGACTGAAGCTTTCTTT; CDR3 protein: CASRQTTSGGTEAFF
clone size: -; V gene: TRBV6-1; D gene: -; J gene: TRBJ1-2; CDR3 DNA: TGTGCCAGCAGTGAGTGGCAGGGTGAAGGCTACACCTTC; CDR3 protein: CASSEWQGEGYTF
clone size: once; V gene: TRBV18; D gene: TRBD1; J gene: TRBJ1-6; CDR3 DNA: TGTGCCAGCTCACCCCGGACAGGGGAAAACTCACCCCTCCACTTT; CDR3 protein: CASSPRTGENSPLHF
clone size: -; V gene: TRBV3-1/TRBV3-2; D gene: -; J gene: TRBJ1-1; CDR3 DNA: TGTGCCAGCAGCCAACTCGGGGATGAAGCTTTCTTT; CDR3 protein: CASSQLGDEAFF
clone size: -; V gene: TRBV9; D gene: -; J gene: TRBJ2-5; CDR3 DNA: TGTGCCAGCAGCGTACAGGGTAGGATATTGACAGAGACCCAGTACTTC; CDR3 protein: CASSVQGRILTETQYF
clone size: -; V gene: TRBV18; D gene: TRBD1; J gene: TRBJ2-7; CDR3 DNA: TGTGCCAGCTCACCAGGGACAGGGTCAAACGAGCAGTACTTC; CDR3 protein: CASSPGTGSNEQYF
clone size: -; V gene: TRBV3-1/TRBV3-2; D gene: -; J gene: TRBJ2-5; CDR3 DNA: TGTGCCAGCAGGCGCCAAGAGACCCAGTACTTC; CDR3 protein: CASRRQETQYF